This is a list of T cell receptor beta chains from one sample in a study of cytomegalovirus exposure and HLA in healthy donors. Libraries were prepared by immunoSEQ multiplex PCR; TCRdb keeps only in-frame clonotypes and omits some of them. The table shows roughly 100,000 clones, with around 81% occurring only once. The sequenced material came from PBMCs. The source of these receptors is a female donor in good health and CMV-seropositive. The CDR3 runs from the conserved cysteine through the conserved F or W. A D gene is named only where the DNA matches it firmly. Clone sizes are given selectively: once, few, many, or a class where the clone is expanded.

D: NA
J: TRBJ1-1
size: NA
V: TRBV29-1
CDR3: CSVASDKNTEAFF
DNA: TGCAGCGTAGCCTCGGACAAGAACACTGAAGCTTTCTTT

D: NA
J: TRBJ2-1
size: once
V: TRBV27
CDR3: CASRSGFYNEQFF
DNA: TGTGCCAGCAGGTCAGGTTTCTACAATGAGCAGTTCTTC

D: TRBD1
J: TRBJ2-2
size: NA
V: TRBV11-2
CDR3: CASSRSGGTGELFF
DNA: TGTGCCAGCAGCCGCTCAGGGGGCACCGGGGAGCTGTTTTTT

D: NA
J: TRBJ1-2
size: NA
V: TRBV5-6
CDR3: CASSSLGSPYYGYTF
DNA: TGTGCCAGCAGCTCCCTGGGCAGCCCCTACTATGGCTACACCTTC

D: NA
J: TRBJ1-4
size: NA
V: TRBV14
CDR3: CASSQGGTGVELFF
DNA: TGTGCCAGCAGCCAAGGAGGAACGGGGGTTGAACTGTTTTTT

D: NA
J: TRBJ1-1
size: NA
V: TRBV19
CDR3: CATRTVVDTEAFF
DNA: TGTGCCACCCGGACAGTCGTGGACACTGAAGCTTTCTTT

D: NA
J: TRBJ2-2
size: NA
V: TRBV2
CDR3: CASSDRQAGELFF
DNA: TGTGCCAGCAGTGATAGACAAGCCGGGGAGCTGTTTTTT

D: TRBD1
J: TRBJ1-5
size: NA
V: TRBV9
CDR3: CASSETGSNQPQHF
DNA: TGTGCCAGCAGCGAGACAGGGAGCAATCAGCCCCAGCATTTT

D: TRBD2
J: TRBJ2-2
size: NA
V: TRBV28
CDR3: CASSFSFGLADTGELFF
DNA: TGTGCCAGCAGTTTCTCCTTTGGACTAGCGGACACCGGGGAGCTGTTTTTT

D: NA
J: TRBJ2-2
size: NA
V: TRBV4-1
CDR3: CASSQGRGGELFF
DNA: TGCGCCAGCAGCCAAGGCCGGGGCGGGGAGCTGTTTTTT

D: TRBD2
J: TRBJ2-2
size: NA
V: TRBV4-1
CDR3: CASSLRTSGGRTGELFF
DNA: TGCGCCAGCAGCCTGAGGACTAGCGGGGGTCGCACCGGGGAGCTGTTTTTT

D: TRBD1
J: TRBJ1-5
size: NA
V: TRBV27
CDR3: CASSLLGDRSNQPQHF
DNA: TGTGCCAGCAGTCTTCTTGGGGACAGGAGCAATCAGCCCCAGCATTTT

D: TRBD1
J: TRBJ1-2
size: NA
V: TRBV10-3
CDR3: CAISGTGPAYGYTF
DNA: TGTGCCATCAGTGGGACAGGACCGGCCTATGGCTACACCTTC

D: NA
J: TRBJ2-2
size: NA
V: TRBV7-9
CDR3: CASSLFGGLKTGELFF
DNA: TGTGCCAGCAGCTTATTCGGAGGTTTGAAGACCGGGGAGCTGTTTTTT

D: NA
J: TRBJ1-1
size: NA
V: TRBV11-2
CDR3: CASSLNTDRNNTEAFF
DNA: TGTGCCAGCAGCTTGAATACTGACAGGAACAACACTGAAGCTTTCTTT

D: TRBD2
J: TRBJ2-7
size: once
V: TRBV9
CDR3: CASSSGLAGDNEQYF
DNA: TGTGCCAGCAGCTCCGGACTAGCGGGAGACAACGAGCAGTACTTC

D: NA
J: TRBJ2-2
size: once
V: TRBV11-2
CDR3: CASSLAFRRGTGELFF
DNA: TGTGCCAGCAGCTTGGCATTCCGACGGGGCACCGGGGAGCTGTTTTTT

D: TRBD2
J: TRBJ2-2
size: NA
V: TRBV10-3
CDR3: CAITGGGTGELFF
DNA: TGTGCCATCACGGGGGGGGGTACCGGGGAGCTGTTTTTT

D: NA
J: TRBJ1-5
size: NA
V: TRBV18
CDR3: CASSPGGTYQPQHF
DNA: TGTGCCAGCTCACCGGGAGGGACTTATCAGCCCCAGCATTTT

D: TRBD1
J: TRBJ2-2
size: few
V: TRBV6-5
CDR3: CASSLDRRIGELFF
DNA: TGTGCCAGCAGTTTGGACAGGCGGATCGGGGAGCTGTTTTTT

D: TRBD1
J: TRBJ1-1
size: NA
V: TRBV15
CDR3: CATSVNPGGTEAFF
DNA: TGTGCCACCAGCGTTAACCCAGGGGGCACTGAAGCTTTCTTT

D: TRBD1
J: TRBJ2-2
size: NA
V: TRBV6-5
CDR3: CASRRQGGNTGELFF
DNA: TGTGCCAGCAGAAGACAGGGGGGGAACACCGGGGAGCTGTTTTTT

D: TRBD1
J: TRBJ1-1
size: NA
V: TRBV7-9
CDR3: CSSSWGQFEAFF
DNA: TGTTCCAGCAGCTGGGGACAGTTTGAAGCTTTCTTT

D: NA
J: TRBJ2-7
size: NA
V: TRBV7-9
CDR3: CASSLEGPPYEQYF
DNA: TGTGCCAGCAGCTTAGAGGGGCCCCCCTACGAGCAGTACTTC

D: NA
J: TRBJ1-1
size: NA
V: TRBV7-2
CDR3: CASSATLNTEAFF
DNA: TGTGCCAGCAGTGCTACTCTAAACACTGAAGCTTTCTTT

D: NA
J: TRBJ1-1
size: NA
V: TRBV30
CDR3: CAWSRAGHPRSRGSEAFF
DNA: TGTGCCTGGAGTCGGGCTGGCCACCCCCGGAGTCGGGGAAGTGAAGCTTTCTTT

D: TRBD1
J: TRBJ2-3
size: once
V: TRBV28
CDR3: CASSYLRTGGRTQYF
DNA: TGTGCCAGCAGTTATTTACGGACAGGCGGGCGAACGCAGTATTTT

D: TRBD1
J: TRBJ2-7
size: NA
V: TRBV2
CDR3: CASSDMTGFNEQYF
DNA: TGTGCCAGCAGTGACATGACAGGGTTCAACGAGCAGTACTTC

D: NA
J: TRBJ2-2
size: NA
V: TRBV10-3
CDR3: CAISGRNTGELFF
DNA: TGTGCCATCAGTGGGAGGAACACCGGGGAGCTGTTTTTT

D: NA
J: TRBJ1-2
size: NA
V: TRBV18
CDR3: CASSPAGGDYGYTF
DNA: TGTGCCAGCTCACCTGCGGGGGGCGACTATGGCTACACCTTC

D: TRBD1
J: TRBJ1-3
size: NA
V: TRBV28
CDR3: CASSLPSQGARGNTIYF
DNA: TGTGCCAGCAGTTTACCGTCACAGGGGGCGCGAGGAAACACCATATATTTT

D: NA
J: TRBJ1-5
size: NA
V: TRBV4-1
CDR3: CASSQGQANQPQHF
DNA: TGCGCCAGCAGCCAAGGACAGGCCAATCAGCCCCAGCATTTT

D: NA
J: TRBJ2-1
size: NA
V: TRBV2
CDR3: CTSSLRLASDNEQFF
DNA: TGTACCAGCAGCCTTCGCTTGGCTAGCGATAATGAGCAGTTCTTC

D: TRBD1
J: TRBJ1-4
size: NA
V: TRBV5-4
CDR3: CASSSRGPGEKLFF
DNA: TGTGCCAGCAGCTCAAGGGGGCCGGGTGAAAAACTGTTTTTT

D: NA
J: TRBJ2-7
size: NA
V: TRBV27
CDR3: CASSFTDSGEQYF
DNA: TGTGCCAGCAGTTTTACGGACAGTGGCGAGCAGTACTTC